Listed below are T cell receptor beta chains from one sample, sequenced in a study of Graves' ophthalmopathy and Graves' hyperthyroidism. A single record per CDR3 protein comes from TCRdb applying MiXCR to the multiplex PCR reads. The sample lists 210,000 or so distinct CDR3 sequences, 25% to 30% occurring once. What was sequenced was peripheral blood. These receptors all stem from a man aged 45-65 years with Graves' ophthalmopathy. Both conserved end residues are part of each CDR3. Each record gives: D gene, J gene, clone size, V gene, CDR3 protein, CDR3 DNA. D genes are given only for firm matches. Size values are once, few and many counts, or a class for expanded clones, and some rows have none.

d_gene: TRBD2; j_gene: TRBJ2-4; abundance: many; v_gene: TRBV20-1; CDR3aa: CSAGRTSGRAGAKNIQYF; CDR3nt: TGCAGTGCTGGACGCACTAGCGGGAGGGCAGGTGCCAAAAACATTCAGTACTTC
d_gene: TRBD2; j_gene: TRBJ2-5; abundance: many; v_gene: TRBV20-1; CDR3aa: CSALSGRAGETQYF; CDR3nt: TGCAGTGCCCTTAGCGGGAGGGCCGGGGAGACCCAGTACTTC
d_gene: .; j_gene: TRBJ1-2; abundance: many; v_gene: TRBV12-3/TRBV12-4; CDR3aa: CASSFNGKGPDYGYTF; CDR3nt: TGTGCCAGCAGTTTTAATGGGAAGGGACCGGACTATGGCTACACCTTC
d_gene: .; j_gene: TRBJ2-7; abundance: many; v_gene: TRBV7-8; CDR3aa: CASSSTGSRNGPLQYEQYF; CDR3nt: TGTGCCAGCAGCTCGACCGGGTCGCGTAATGGGCCCCTTCAATACGAGCAGTACTTC
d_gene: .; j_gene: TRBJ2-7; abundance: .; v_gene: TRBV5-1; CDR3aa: CASSLGGGGISYEQYF; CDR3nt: TGCGCCAGCAGCTTGGGAGGTGGCGGCATCTCCTACGAGCAGTACTTC
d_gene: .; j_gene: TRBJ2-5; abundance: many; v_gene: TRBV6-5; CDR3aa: CASSYSGAETQYF; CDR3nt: TGTGCCAGCAGTTACTCGGGGGCAGAGACCCAGTACTTC
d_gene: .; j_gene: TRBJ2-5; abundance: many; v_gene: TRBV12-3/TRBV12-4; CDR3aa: CASRPRDQETQYF; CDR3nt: TGTGCCAGCAGACCGCGGGACCAAGAGACCCAGTACTTC
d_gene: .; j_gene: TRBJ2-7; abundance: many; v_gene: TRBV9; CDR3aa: CASSVGAGARYEQYF; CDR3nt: TGTGCCAGCAGCGTAGGCGCGGGGGCGAGGTACGAGCAGTACTTC
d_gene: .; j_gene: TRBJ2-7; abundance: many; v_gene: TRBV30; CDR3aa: CAWSDTGSEQYF; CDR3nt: TGTGCCTGGAGTGACACAGGGAGTGAGCAGTACTTC
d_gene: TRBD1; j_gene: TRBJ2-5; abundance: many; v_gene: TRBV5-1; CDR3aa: CASSPRGQGETQYF; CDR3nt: TGCGCCAGCAGCCCACGGGGACAGGGAGAGACCCAGTACTTC
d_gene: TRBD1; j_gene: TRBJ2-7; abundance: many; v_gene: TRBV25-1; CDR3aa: CASRDRDYYEQYF; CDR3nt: TGTGCCAGTAGGGACAGGGATTACTACGAGCAGTACTTC
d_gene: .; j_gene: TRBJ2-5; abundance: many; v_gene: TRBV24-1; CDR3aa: CATSGRTFEQETQYF; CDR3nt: TGTGCCACCAGTGGTAGGACATTCGAACAAGAGACCCAGTACTTC
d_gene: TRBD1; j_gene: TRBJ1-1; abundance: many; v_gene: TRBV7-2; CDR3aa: CASSLAGQVHTEAFF; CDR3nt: TGTGCCAGCAGCTTAGCGGGACAGGTCCACACTGAAGCTTTCTTT
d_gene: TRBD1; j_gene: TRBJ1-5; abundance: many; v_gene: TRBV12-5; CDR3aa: CASGAHQGGVSGNQPQHF; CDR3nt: TGTGCTAGTGGTGCACACCAGGGGGGGGTGAGTGGCAATCAGCCCCAGCATTTT
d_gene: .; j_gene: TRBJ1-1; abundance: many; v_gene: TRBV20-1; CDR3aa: CSVRRYLITEAFF; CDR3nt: TGCAGTGTTCGCAGGTACCTCATCACTGAAGCTTTCTTT
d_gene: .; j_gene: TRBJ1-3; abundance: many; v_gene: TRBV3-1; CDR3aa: CASSQVGNTIYF; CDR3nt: TGTGCCAGCAGCCAAGTAGGAAACACCATATATTTT
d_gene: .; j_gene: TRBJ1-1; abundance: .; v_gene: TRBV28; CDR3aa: CASSRGGARDTEAFF; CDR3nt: TGTGCCAGCAGTCGAGGGGGGGCTCGGGACACTGAAGCTTTCTTT
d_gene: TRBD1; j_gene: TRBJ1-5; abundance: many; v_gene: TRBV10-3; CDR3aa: CAIGEDRFNQPQHF; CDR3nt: TGTGCCATCGGCGAGGACAGGTTCAATCAGCCCCAGCATTTT
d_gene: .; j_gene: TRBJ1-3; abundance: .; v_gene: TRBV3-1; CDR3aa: CASSQDNGNTIYF; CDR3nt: TGTGCCAGCAGCCAAGATAATGGAAACACCATATATTTT
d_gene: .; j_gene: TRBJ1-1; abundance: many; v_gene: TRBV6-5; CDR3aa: CASSYSSERPNTEAFF; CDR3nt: TGTGCCAGCAGTTACTCGAGTGAACGGCCAAACACTGAAGCTTTCTTT
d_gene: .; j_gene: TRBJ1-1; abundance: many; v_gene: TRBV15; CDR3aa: CATSRERGGAQGTEAFF; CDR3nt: TGTGCCACCAGCAGAGAGAGGGGGGGGGCGCAGGGGACTGAAGCTTTCTTT
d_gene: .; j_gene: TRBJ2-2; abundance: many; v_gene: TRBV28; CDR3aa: CASSSGTITGELFF; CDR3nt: TGTGCCAGCAGTTCCGGGACGATCACCGGGGAGCTGTTTTTT
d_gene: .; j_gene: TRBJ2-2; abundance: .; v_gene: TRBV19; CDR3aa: CASSTRRAGSKYTGELFF; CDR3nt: TGTGCCAGTAGTACTCGGAGGGCCGGTTCCAAGTACACCGGGGAGCTGTTTTTT
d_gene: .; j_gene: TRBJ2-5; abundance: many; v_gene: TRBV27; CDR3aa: CASSFFLQETQYF; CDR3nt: TGTGCCAGCAGTTTTTTTCTCCAAGAGACCCAGTACTTC
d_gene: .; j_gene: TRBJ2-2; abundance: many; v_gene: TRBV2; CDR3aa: CASGGLANTGELFF; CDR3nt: TGTGCCAGCGGGGGGCTGGCAAACACCGGGGAGCTGTTTTTT
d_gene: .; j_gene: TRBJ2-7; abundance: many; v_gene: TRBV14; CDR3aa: CASSLSMEVRGPGEQYF; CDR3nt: TGTGCCAGCAGCCTTTCCATGGAGGTCAGGGGTCCGGGCGAGCAGTACTTC
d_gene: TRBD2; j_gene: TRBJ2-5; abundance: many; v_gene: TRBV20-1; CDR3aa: CSASPVGGTPETQYF; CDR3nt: TGCAGTGCTAGCCCTGTGGGAGGGACCCCAGAGACCCAGTACTTC
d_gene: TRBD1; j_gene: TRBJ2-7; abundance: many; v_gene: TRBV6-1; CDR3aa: CASSRTGVYEQYF; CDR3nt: TGTGCCAGCAGTAGAACAGGGGTCTACGAGCAGTACTTC
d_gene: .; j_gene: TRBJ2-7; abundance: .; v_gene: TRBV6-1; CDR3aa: CASSERDGSYEQYF; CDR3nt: TGTGCCAGCAGTGAGCGGGATGGGTCCTACGAGCAGTACTTC
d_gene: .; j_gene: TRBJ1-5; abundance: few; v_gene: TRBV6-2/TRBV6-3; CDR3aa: CASSYGGSGNQPQHF; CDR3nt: TGTGCCAGCAGTTACGGAGGGTCAGGGAATCAGCCCCAGCATTTT
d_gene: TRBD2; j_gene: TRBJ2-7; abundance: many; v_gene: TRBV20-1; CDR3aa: CSARPSGRLSYEQYF; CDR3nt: TGCAGTGCTAGACCCAGCGGGAGGCTCTCCTACGAGCAGTACTTC
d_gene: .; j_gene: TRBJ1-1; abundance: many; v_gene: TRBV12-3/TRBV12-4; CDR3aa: CASRKGSTGGTEAFF; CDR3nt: TGTGCCAGCAGAAAAGGAAGTACGGGAGGAACTGAAGCTTTCTTT
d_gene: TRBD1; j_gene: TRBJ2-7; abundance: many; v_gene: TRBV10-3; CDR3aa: CAISPGQGAYEQYF; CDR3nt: TGTGCCATCAGCCCCGGGCAGGGGGCTTACGAGCAGTACTTC
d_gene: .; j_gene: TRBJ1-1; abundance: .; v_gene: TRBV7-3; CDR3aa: CASSRREKPEDTEAFF; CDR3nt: TGTGCCAGCAGCCGCCGAGAAAAGCCGGAGGACACTGAAGCTTTCTTT
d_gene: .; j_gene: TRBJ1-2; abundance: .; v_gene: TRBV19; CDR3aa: CASSISQGPNYGYTF; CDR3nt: TGTGCCAGTAGTATCTCACAGGGACCTAACTATGGCTACACCTTC
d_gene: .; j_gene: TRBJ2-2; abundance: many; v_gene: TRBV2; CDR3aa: CASSEFGLENTGELFF; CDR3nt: TGTGCCAGCAGTGAGTTTGGGCTGGAGAACACCGGGGAGCTGTTTTTT
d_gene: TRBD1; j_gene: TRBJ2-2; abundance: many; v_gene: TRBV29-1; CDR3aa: CSVESGDRNTGELFF; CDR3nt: TGCAGCGTTGAGTCTGGGGACAGGAACACCGGGGAGCTGTTTTTT
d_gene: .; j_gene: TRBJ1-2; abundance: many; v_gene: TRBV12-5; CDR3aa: CASGLPQTGGVYGYTF; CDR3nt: TGTGCTAGTGGTTTGCCCCAAACAGGAGGGGTTTATGGCTACACCTTC
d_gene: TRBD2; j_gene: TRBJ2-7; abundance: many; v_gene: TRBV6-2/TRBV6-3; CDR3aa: CASSYVQAGGHEQYF; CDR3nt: TGTGCCAGCAGTTACGTTCAAGCGGGAGGGCACGAGCAGTACTTC
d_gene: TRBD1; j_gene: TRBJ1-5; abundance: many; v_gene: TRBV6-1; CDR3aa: CASSEGQGVGQPQHF; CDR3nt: TGTGCCAGCAGTGAAGGACAGGGGGTTGGTCAGCCCCAGCATTTT